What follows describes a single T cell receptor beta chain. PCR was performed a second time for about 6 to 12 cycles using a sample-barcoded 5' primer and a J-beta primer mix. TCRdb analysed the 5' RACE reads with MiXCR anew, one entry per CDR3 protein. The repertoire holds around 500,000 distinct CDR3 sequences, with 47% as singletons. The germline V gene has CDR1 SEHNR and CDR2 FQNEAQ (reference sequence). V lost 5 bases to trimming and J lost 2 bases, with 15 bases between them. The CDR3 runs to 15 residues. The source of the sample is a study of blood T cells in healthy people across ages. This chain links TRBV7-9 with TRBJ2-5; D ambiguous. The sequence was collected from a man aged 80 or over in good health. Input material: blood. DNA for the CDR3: TGTGCCAGCAGCCTGGGTGATAGACGGCAAGAGACCCAGTACTTC. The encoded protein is CASSLGDRRQETQYF.